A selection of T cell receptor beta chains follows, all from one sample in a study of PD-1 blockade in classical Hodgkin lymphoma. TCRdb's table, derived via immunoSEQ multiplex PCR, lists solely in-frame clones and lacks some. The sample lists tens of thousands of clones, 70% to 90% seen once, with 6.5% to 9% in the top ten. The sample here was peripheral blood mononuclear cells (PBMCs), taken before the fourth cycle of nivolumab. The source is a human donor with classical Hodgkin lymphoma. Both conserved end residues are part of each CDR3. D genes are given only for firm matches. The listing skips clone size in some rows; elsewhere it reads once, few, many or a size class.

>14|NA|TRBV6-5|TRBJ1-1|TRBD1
CASTERGRDTEAFF
TGTGCCAGCACGGAGAGGGGGCGTGACACTGAAGCTTTCTTT
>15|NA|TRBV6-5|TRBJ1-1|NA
CASRAPGRMNTEAFF
TGTGCCAGCAGGGCTCCGGGACGGATGAACACTGAAGCTTTCTTT
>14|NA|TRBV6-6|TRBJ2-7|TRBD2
CASSGLGLVREQYF
TGTGCCAGCAGTGGCCTGGGACTAGTCCGCGAGCAGTACTTC
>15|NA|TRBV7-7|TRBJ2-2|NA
CASRLRIEHTGELFF
TGTGCCAGCCGCCTCAGGATAGAGCACACCGGGGAGCTGTTTTTT
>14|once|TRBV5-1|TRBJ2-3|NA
CASSLRQDTDTQYF
TGCGCCAGCAGCTTGAGGCAGGATACAGATACGCAGTATTTT
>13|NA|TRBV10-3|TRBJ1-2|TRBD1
CAITPGGIYGYTF
TGTGCCATCACTCCAGGGGGCATCTATGGCTACACCTTC
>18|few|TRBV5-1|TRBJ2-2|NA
CASTFAAGATIGTGELFF
TGCGCCAGCACCTTTGCGGCAGGGGCGACGATCGGCACCGGGGAGCTGTTTTTT
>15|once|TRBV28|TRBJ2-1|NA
CASSRIGDQYNEQFF
TGTGCCAGCAGTCGCATTGGGGACCAATACAATGAGCAGTTCTTC
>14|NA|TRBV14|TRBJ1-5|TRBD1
CASSLTGNDQPQHF
TGTGCCAGCAGCCTGACAGGGAACGATCAGCCCCAGCATTTT
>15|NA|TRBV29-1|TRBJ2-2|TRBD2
CSVEERGANTGELFF
TGCAGCGTTGAAGAGCGGGGGGCCAACACCGGGGAGCTGTTTTTT
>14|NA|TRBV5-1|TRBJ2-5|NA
CASTEPGAGETQYF
TGCGCCAGCACTGAACCGGGGGCGGGGGAGACCCAGTACTTC
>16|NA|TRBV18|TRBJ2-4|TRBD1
CASSPGQGVTKNIQYF
TGTGCCAGCTCACCGGGACAGGGGGTTACCAAAAACATTCAGTACTTC
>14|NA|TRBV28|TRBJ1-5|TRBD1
CASTAPGGGQPQHF
TGTGCCAGCACTGCCCCAGGGGGCGGTCAGCCCCAGCATTTT
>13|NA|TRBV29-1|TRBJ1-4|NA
CSVAAGANEKLFF
TGCAGCGTTGCGGCAGGGGCTAATGAAAAACTGTTTTTT
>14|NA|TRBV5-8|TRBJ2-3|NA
CASSFEGPTDTQYF
TGTGCCAGCAGCTTTGAGGGACCTACAGATACGCAGTATTTT
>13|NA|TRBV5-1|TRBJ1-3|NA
CASSGEPGNTIYF
TGCGCCAGCAGCGGAGAACCTGGAAACACCATATATTTT
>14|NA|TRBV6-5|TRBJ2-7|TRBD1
CASRPDRATYEQYF
TGTGCCAGCAGGCCGGACAGGGCCACCTACGAGCAGTACTTC
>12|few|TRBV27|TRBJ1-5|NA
CASSFLGQPQHF
TGTGCCAGCAGTTTCTTGGGCCAGCCCCAGCATTTT
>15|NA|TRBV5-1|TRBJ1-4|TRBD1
CASSFFGTEGEKLFF
TGCGCCAGCAGCTTCTTCGGGACAGAGGGGGAAAAACTGTTTTTT
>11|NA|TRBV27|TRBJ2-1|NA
CASVGGVGQFF
TGTGCCAGCGTAGGGGGTGTAGGGCAGTTCTTC
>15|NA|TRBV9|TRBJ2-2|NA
CASSVGAQNTGELFF
TGTGCCAGCAGCGTAGGCGCCCAGAACACCGGGGAGCTGTTTTTT
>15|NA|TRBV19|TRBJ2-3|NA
CASRWGAVGTDTQYF
TGTGCCAGTAGATGGGGGGCAGTTGGGACAGATACGCAGTATTTT
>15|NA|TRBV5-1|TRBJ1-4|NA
CASSLLGAAGEKLFF
TGCGCCAGCAGCTTATTGGGGGCGGCGGGTGAAAAACTGTTTTTT
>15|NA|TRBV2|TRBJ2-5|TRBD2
CASSGLAAYQETQYF
TGTGCCAGCAGTGGACTAGCCGCGTACCAAGAGACCCAGTACTTC
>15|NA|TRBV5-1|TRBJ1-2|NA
CASSLVPGKVDGYTF
TGCGCCAGCAGCTTGGTTCCGGGGAAGGTCGATGGCTACACCTTC
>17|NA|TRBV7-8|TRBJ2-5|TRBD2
CASSLKGWRGAQETQYF
TGTGCCAGCAGCTTAAAAGGGTGGCGGGGGGCCCAGGAGACCCAGTACTTC
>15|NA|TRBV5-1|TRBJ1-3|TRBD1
CASSLTGVSGNTIYF
TGCGCCAGCAGCCTAACAGGGGTCTCTGGAAACACCATATATTTT
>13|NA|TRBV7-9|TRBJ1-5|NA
CASSFGTDQPQHF
TGTGCCAGCAGCTTCGGCACGGATCAGCCCCAGCATTTT
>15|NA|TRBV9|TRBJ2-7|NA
CASSVEVAEAYEQYF
TGTGCCAGCAGCGTAGAGGTAGCGGAAGCCTACGAGCAGTACTTC